The 16 T cell receptor beta chains in this list originate from one sample, sequenced in a study of cytomegalovirus exposure and HLA in healthy donors. The PCR contained 60 Vbeta and 13 Jbeta primers. TCRdb keeps only in-frame clones here, not all; method: immunoSEQ multiplex PCR. This sample has 150,000 to 200,000 clones, with more than 80% found just once. Specimen: PBMCs. The receptor source for this set is a man aged 18 to 29 in good health and CMV-seronegative.

The rearrangement links TRBV28 to TRBJ2-5; D call uncertain. Germline CDR1 and CDR2: MDHEN and SYDVKM. V shed 6 bases and J shed 5 bases, with 10 bases lying between them. The CDR3 contains 12 residues. The CDR3 loop is CASRTGMETQYF. Written as DNA, the CDR3 is TGTGCCAGCAGAACGGGTATGGAGACCCAGTACTTC.

This chain joins TRBV5-4 and TRBJ1-1, with TRBD1 identical over 9 bases. This CDR3 has 15 amino acids. With 4 bases clipped from V and 3 bases from J, the junction kept 7 bases outside the gene matches. The germline gives CDR1 SGHNT, CDR2 YYREEE (reference sequence). As DNA, the CDR3 is TGTGCCAGCAGCCCAGGACAGGGGCGTGACACTGAAGCTTTCTTT. Translated: CASSPGQGRDTEAFF. Drawing the rest from reference TRBV5-4 and TRBJ1-1, the complete variable domain is ETGVTQSPTHLIKTRGQQVTLRCSSQSGHNTVSWYQQALGQGPQFIFQYYREEENGRGNFPPRFSGLQFPNYSSELNVNALELDDSALYLCASSPGQGRDTEAFFGQGTRLTVV.

The chain recombines TRBV19 with TRBJ1-2, with 8 bases fitting TRBD1. The V gene's germline CDR1 is LNHDA and CDR2 SQIVND (reference sequence). The trim removed 0 bases at V and 7 bases at J, leaving 10 bases unmatched. The CDR3 spans 16 residues. The CDR3 reads CASSIDVSTGVIGYTF. The CDR3 DNA is TGTGCCAGTAGTATAGATGTCTCGACAGGGGTCATTGGCTACACCTTC.

The V gene is TRBV5-1, the J gene TRBJ2-7, with 11 positions matching TRBD1. Trimming took 2 bases from V and 6 from J; bases not matched to a gene: 7. Germline V gives CDR1 SGHRS, CDR2 YFSETQ. The CDR3 loop spans 15 amino acids. CDR3 sequence (DNA): TGCGCCAGCAGCTTCCTTTCCGGGACAGGGGGCGAGCAGTACTTC. Protein product: CASSFLSGTGGEQYF.

CDR3: CASSTGTGNLHSYNEQFF. As DNA, the CDR3 is TGTGCCAGCAGTACCGGGACAGGCAACTTACATTCCTACAATGAGCAGTTCTTC. The gene calls are TRBV27 and TRBJ2-1; TRBD1 matches 8 bases. Unmatched junction bases numbered 13, after V lost 5 bases and J lost 1 base. This CDR3 spans 18 amino acids. Germline assignment: CDR1 MNHEY and CDR2 SMNVEV (reference sequence).

The chain links TRBV5-1 to TRBJ1-1; TRBD1 agrees at 7 bases. V lost 5 bases, J lost 2 bases, and 6 bases stayed unmatched. This CDR3 has 14 amino acids. The germline V gene encodes CDR1 SGHRS and CDR2 YFSETQ. The CDR3 spells CASRGGQTNTEAFF. The CDR3 nucleotides read TGCGCCAGCAGGGGGGGACAGACTAACACTGAAGCTTTCTTT.

The chain is built from TRBV7-9 and TRBJ2-1; TRBD2 matches at 11 bases. CDR1 SEHNR and CDR2 FQNEAQ come from the germline V gene (reference sequence). This CDR3 contains 16 residues. After removal of 2 bases from V and 5 bases from J, the junction contained 5 bases not matched to a gene. The CDR3, as DNA: TGTGCCAGCAGCTTAACTAGCGGGGGTACCCACAATGAGCAGTTCTTC. Its protein product is CASSLTSGGTHNEQFF.

The V and J genes are TRBV5-6 and TRBJ2-7; TRBD1 agrees at 7 bases. The germline V gene encodes CDR1 SGHDT and CDR2 YYEEEE. CDR3 size: 16 residues. Germline trimming cut 0 bases from V and 0 bases from J; bases unmatched to any gene: 6. Written as DNA, the CDR3 is TGTGCCAGCAGCTTGGTGGGACAGCACTTCTCCTACGAGCAGTACTTC. Its translation: CASSLVGQHFSYEQYF. Looking up the rest from reference TRBV5-6 and TRBJ2-7 gives the full variable domain: DAGVTQSPTHLIKTRGQQVTLRCSPKSGHDTVSWYQQALGQGPQFIFQYYEEEERQRGNFPDRFSGHQFPNYSSELNVNALLLGDSALYLCASSLVGQHFSYEQYFGPGTRLTVT.

This chain links TRBV6-5 with TRBJ2-7, with a weak D call TRBD2 (6 bases). V was trimmed by 0 bases and J by 0 bases, leaving 9 bases between them. From germline, CDR1 is MNHEY and CDR2 SVGAGI. CDR3 length: 15 residues. This CDR3 is CASSYSAGISYEQYF. The CDR3 coding sequence is TGTGCCAGCAGTTACTCGGCGGGGATCTCCTACGAGCAGTACTTC.

The chain carries TRBV11-3 and TRBJ2-1; D gene unclear. In germline, CDR1 is SGHNT, CDR2 YENEEA. The V end lost 0 bases, the J end lost 3 bases, and 15 bases lay between the germline ends. The CDR3 consists of 17 residues. The CDR3 sequence is CASSLDLGYPVYNEQFF. The CDR3 DNA reads TGTGCCAGCAGCTTAGATCTAGGTTACCCCGTCTACAATGAGCAGTTCTTC.

The chain couples TRBV18 to TRBJ2-7; 7 bases agree with TRBD2. In germline, CDR1 is KGHSH, CDR2 LQKENI. This CDR3 is 16 amino acids long. The junction had 6 bases not matched to a gene; V was cut back by 0 bases and J by 1 base. This CDR3 is CASSPPGGGVSYEQYF. As DNA, the CDR3 is TGTGCCAGCTCACCACCGGGCGGGGGAGTATCCTACGAGCAGTACTTC.

This chain joins TRBV6-6 and TRBJ1-1; D call uncertain. V shed 5 bases and J shed 3 bases, with 19 bases lying between them. The CDR3 consists of 16 residues. Germline V gene sequence: CDR1 MNHNY, CDR2 SVGAGI (reference sequence). The CDR3 spells CASSTRPRSSHTEAFF. The DNA of the CDR3 is TGTGCCAGCAGTACCCGACCTAGGTCTTCGCACACTGAAGCTTTCTTT.

For the CDR3, the DNA is TGTGCCAGCAGTCTTTCAGGGGGCGCTGGGGCCAACGTCCTGACTTTC. Its translation: CASSLSGGAGANVLTF. The chain joins TRBV6-6 to TRBJ2-6; 8 nucleotides agree with TRBD1. After removal of 5 bases from V and 2 bases from J, the junction contained 5 bases not matched to a gene. This CDR3 region has 16 residues. Germline CDR1 MNHNY, CDR2 SVGAGI (reference sequence).

The gene calls are TRBV30 and TRBJ1-5, with TRBD1 identical over 9 bases. The V gene end was trimmed by 2 bases and the J gene end by 4 bases; junction bases not matched to a gene: 6. Germline lookup yields CDR1 GTSNPN and CDR2 SVGIG (reference sequence). CDR3 length: 15 amino acids. Written as DNA, the CDR3 is TGTGCCTGGAGTAGAGGGGGACAGGGTAATCAGCCCCAGCATTTT. Its protein product is CAWSRGGQGNQPQHF.

The V and J genes are TRBV6-6 and TRBJ2-5; D may be TRBD2 (6 bases). CDR1 and CDR2 (germline): MNHNY, SVGAGI (reference sequence). Trimming took 5 bases from V and 5 from J, leaving 15 bases between them. The CDR3 extends over 14 amino acids. The CDR3 DNA is TGTGCCAGCAGTCGGGACTGGAGCGTGGAGACCCAGTACTTC. It specifies CASSRDWSVETQYF.

DNA for the CDR3: TGTGCCAGCAGCTTCGACAGGGGCTTTTACGAGGAGCAGTACTTC. Translated: CASSFDRGFYEEQYF. This rearrangement joins TRBV7-9 to TRBJ2-7; 8 nucleotides match TRBD1. Germline lookup yields CDR1 SEHNR and CDR2 FQNEAQ (reference sequence). The CDR3 consists of 15 residues. Trimming took 3 bases from V and 7 from J; bases not matched to a gene: 11. The full variable domain, in which reference TRBV7-9 and TRBJ2-7 provide the parts outside the CDR3, is DTGVSQNPRHKITKRGQNVTFRCDPISEHNRLYWYRQTLGQGPEFLTYFQNEAQLEKSRLLSDRFSAERPKGSFSTLEIQRTEQGDSAMYLCASSFDRGFYEEQYFGPGTRLTVT.